The source of this T cell receptor beta chain is a study of tumor and adjacent non-tumor tissue in lung cancer. Background on the study: Patients comprised over 9 adenocarcinoma, a couple of squamous cell carcinoma and 1 small cell lung cancer. Aged 31 to 76 years, patients included more than nine men and 5 women with stage I to III disease.

A modified ARM-PCR protocol with three rounds of nested PCR amplified TCRbeta. From the multiplex PCR reads, TCRdb called clonotypes with MiXCR, one entry per CDR3 protein. The table lists 60,000 to 70,000 distinct CDR3 sequences, roughly 77% of them singletons. Worth noting for this clonotype: Its antigen is unknown. One base away lies a much larger clone, so this may be a sequencing read error.

No cell sorting was done before RNA was extracted from the tissue. More than 3 cm separated this lung sample from the edge of the tumor. Overall study results and limits: Shorter survival was associated with higher TCR diversity in tumors. Top 100 clones took a larger repertoire share in normal lung.

Sequenced: distant non-tumor lung tissue. The receptor was derived from a man in his 60s with non-small cell lung cancer.

The CDR3 sequence is CTSRTGDETQYF. The CDR3 DNA reads as TGTACCAGCAGGACAGGGGACGAGACCCAGTACTTC. The chain combines TRBV28 with TRBJ2-5, with 9 bases lining up with TRBD1. Germline V gives CDR1 MDHEN, CDR2 SYDVKM. The CDR3 is made up of 12 amino acids.